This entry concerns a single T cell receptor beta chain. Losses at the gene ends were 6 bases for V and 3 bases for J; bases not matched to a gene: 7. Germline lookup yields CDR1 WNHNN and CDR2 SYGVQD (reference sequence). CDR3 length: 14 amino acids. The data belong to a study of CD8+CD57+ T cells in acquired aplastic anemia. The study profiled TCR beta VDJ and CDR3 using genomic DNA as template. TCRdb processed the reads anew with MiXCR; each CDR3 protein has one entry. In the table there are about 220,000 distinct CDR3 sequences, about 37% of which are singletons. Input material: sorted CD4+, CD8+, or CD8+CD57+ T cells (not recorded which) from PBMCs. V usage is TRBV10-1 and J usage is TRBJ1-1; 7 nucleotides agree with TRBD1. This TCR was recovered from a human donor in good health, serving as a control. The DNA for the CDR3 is TGCGCCAGCAGCACAGGGGATCACCACACTGAAGCTTTCTTT. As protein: CASSTGDHHTEAFF.